Below are 27 T cell receptor beta chains sequenced from a single sample in a study of cytomegalovirus exposure and HLA in healthy donors. The PCR ran on 60 Vbeta and 13 Jbeta primers. The assay was immunoSEQ multiplex PCR, and TCRdb's table has in-frame clones only and misses some. Here the sample spans tens of thousands of clones, 65% to 70% being singletons. Source material: PBMCs. These receptors all come from a man aged 35 to 55 in good health and CMV-seropositive.

This clone has a single count. The chain carries TRBV28 and TRBJ1-5; D call uncertain. The germline CDR1 and CDR2 sequences are MDHEN and SYDVKM. The CDR3 is made up of 12 amino acids. Trimming removed 7 bases at V and 2 bases at J, with 6 bases between. Here the CDR3 DNA reads TGTGCCAGCACCTCGGGCAATCAGCCCCAGCATTTT. The encoded protein is CASTSGNQPQHF.

The V gene is TRBV27, the J gene TRBJ1-5; no firm D call. Deletions cut 4 bases from V and 4 bases from J, with 14 bases between. Germline V gene sequence: CDR1 MNHEY, CDR2 SMNVEV (reference sequence). The CDR3 has 15 amino acids. DNA for the CDR3: TGTGCCAGCAGTTCGCGTGGACTAGGGAATCAGCCCCAGCATTTT. This encodes CASSSRGLGNQPQHF.

The chain carries TRBV19 and TRBJ1-5; the D gene is possibly TRBD1 (5 bases). CDR3 length equals 12 residues. Trimming left V 6 bases short and J 7 bases short, with 10 bases between. Germline values: CDR1 LNHDA, CDR2 SQIVND (reference sequence). CDR3 protein: CASRGGDQPQHF. Written as DNA, the CDR3 is TGTGCCAGTAGGGGAGGGGACCAGCCCCAGCATTTT. The full variable domain, with the rest looked up from reference TRBV19 and TRBJ1-5, is DGGITQSPKYLFRKEGQNVTLSCEQNLNHDAMYWYRQDPGQGLRLIYYSQIVNDFQKGDIAEGYSVSREKKESFPLTVTSAQKNPTAFYLCASRGGDQPQHFGDGTRLSIL.

V is TRBV10-3 and J is TRBJ2-3, with 12 bases aligning to TRBD1. The V gene end was trimmed by 7 bases and the J gene end by 4 bases; junction bases not matched to a gene: 6. Germline CDR1 and CDR2: ENHRY and SYGVKD. The length of the CDR3 is 15 residues. CDR3 coding DNA: TGTGCCATCACGCAGGGACAGGGGGCCGCAGATACGCAGTATTTT. Protein: CAITQGQGAADTQYF.

The V call is TRBV10-3, the J call TRBJ1-2, with D possibly being TRBD1 (5 bases). Trimming took off 0 bases at V and 8 bases at J, with 10 bases between the two ends. The CDR3 has 13 amino acids. Germline V gives CDR1 ENHRY, CDR2 SYGVKD. This CDR3 is CAISESAGEGYTF. The DNA for the CDR3 is TGTGCCATCAGTGAGTCGGCGGGGGAAGGCTACACCTTC.

The gene calls are TRBV30 and TRBJ2-1, with TRBD1 identical over 8 bases. V gave up 8 bases and J gave up 6 bases; unmatched junction bases: 21. Germline CDR1 and CDR2: GTSNPN and SVGIG (reference sequence). There are 17 residues in the CDR3. CDR3 coding DNA: TGTGCCCGGCACCGGGACAGGTGGTCCCGAAAGCGCAATGAGCAGTTCTTC. Amino acid sequence: CARHRDRWSRKRNEQFF. The full variable domain, with the rest looked up from reference TRBV30 and TRBJ2-1, is SQTIHQWPATLVQPVGSPLSLECTVEGTSNPNLYWYRQAAGRGLQLLFYSVGIGQISSEVPQNLSASRPQDRQFILSSKKLLLSDSGFYLCARHRDRWSRKRNEQFFGPGTRLTVL.

CDR3 amino acids: CASSPNRAGGEKLFF. The CDR3 coding sequence is TGTGCCAGCAGCCCTAACCGGGCCGGCGGGGAAAAACTGTTTTTT. The genes are TRBV13 and TRBJ1-4; no clear D. The CDR3 contains 15 residues. In germline, CDR1 is PRHDT, CDR2 FYEKMQ (reference sequence). Trimming stripped 5 bases from V and 8 bases from J, with 18 bases between.

The chain couples TRBV27 to TRBJ1-5; 9 bases match TRBD1. Germline V gene sequence: CDR1 MNHEY, CDR2 SMNVEV (reference sequence). V trimming: 5 bases; J trimming: 5 bases; junction bases outside the gene matches: 7. The CDR3 is 15 amino acids. This chain's CDR3 is CASSTQGQGYQPQHF. CDR3 nucleotide sequence: TGTGCCAGCAGTACCCAGGGACAGGGTTATCAGCCCCAGCATTTT.

This clone was picked up a small number of times. This chain uses TRBV27 with TRBJ2-7, with D perhaps matching TRBD1 (6 bases). This CDR3 comprises 14 residues. V lost 6 bases and J lost 2, with 14 bases in between. The germline V gene encodes CDR1 MNHEY and CDR2 SMNVEV (reference sequence). CDR3 sequence (DNA): TGTGCCAGCAGCAGGACAGCTTCTACCTACGAGCAGTACTTC. Protein product: CASSRTASTYEQYF.

This clone was detected only a few times. This chain connects TRBV5-4 to TRBJ2-1; 10 bases are a match to TRBD2. This CDR3 has 16 residues. J gave up 5 bases and V 10 bases, and 15 bases lay outside the gene matches. Germline V gene lookup returns CDR1 SGHNT and CDR2 YYREEE (reference sequence). The CDR3 here is CAAAWSRTSGNNEQFF. As DNA, the CDR3 is TGTGCCGCAGCTTGGAGCAGGACTAGCGGTAACAATGAGCAGTTCTTC.

The chain uses TRBV7-3 and TRBJ2-3; 9 bases agree with TRBD1. The CDR3 length is 16 residues. After removal of 4 bases from V and 7 bases from J, the junction contained 12 bases not matched to a gene. CDR1 is SGHTA, CDR2 FQGTGA, per germline. The CDR3 region is CASSSSGTGPKNTQYF. The CDR3 nucleotides are TGTGCCAGCAGCTCCTCCGGGACAGGGCCAAAAAATACGCAGTATTTT.

The rearrangement links TRBV4-1 to TRBJ2-5; maybe TRBD2 (6 bases). The ends were cut back, 2 bases at V and 1 base at J, with 11 bases in the middle. The CDR3 spans 15 residues. Germline V CDR1 and CDR2: MGHRA, YSYEKL. In DNA form, the CDR3 reads TGCGCCAGCAGCCAACTTGGAGGGATCCAAGAGACCCAGTACTTC. It translates to CASSQLGGIQETQYF.

The gene calls are TRBV5-1 and TRBJ2-3; weak D call: TRBD1 (5 bases). Germline V gene data show CDR1 as SGHRS and CDR2 as YFSETQ. The CDR3 totals 14 residues. Trimming stripped 2 bases from V and 1 base from J, with 8 bases between. The CDR3 nucleotides are TGCGCCAGCAGCTTATGGGGCGGCACAGATACGCAGTATTTT. Translating it yields CASSLWGGTDTQYF.

The J gene is TRBJ2-3, the V gene TRBV7-3; D may be TRBD1 (5 bases). The germline V gene encodes CDR1 SGHTA and CDR2 FQGTGA. V lost 3 bases, J lost 0 bases, and 10 bases lay in between. The length of the CDR3 is 15 residues. The CDR3 DNA reads TGTGCCAGCAGCTTCGACAGCGCTAGCACAGATACGCAGTATTTT. This translates into CASSFDSASTDTQYF.

There are a few counts of this clone. The chain uses TRBV12-5 and TRBJ2-5; unclear D gene. Germline V CDR1 and CDR2: LGHNT, FRNRAP. CDR3 length: 12 amino acids. V lost 7 bases, J lost 5 bases, and 11 bases lay in between. Here the CDR3 DNA reads TGTGCTAGTGCTTCCCCCTTTGAGACCCAGTACTTC. As protein: CASASPFETQYF. The full variable domain, completed using reference TRBV12-5 and TRBJ2-5, is DARVTQTPRHKVTEMGQEVTMRCQPILGHNTVFWYRQTMMQGLELLAYFRNRAPLDDSGMPKDRFSAEMPDATLATLKIQPSEPRDSAVYFCASASPFETQYFGPGTRLLVL.

The CDR3 bases are TGCGCCAGCAGCTTGACAGGGTTAGCAAACACCATATATTTT. It codes for CASSLTGLANTIYF. The V call is TRBV5-1, the J call TRBJ1-3; weak D call: TRBD1 (6 bases). The CDR3 is made up of 14 amino acids. Trimming pared 1 base from V and 6 bases from J, leaving 11 bases between. The germline V gene has CDR1 SGHRS and CDR2 YFSETQ. Filled out from reference TRBV5-1 and TRBJ1-3, the complete variable domain reads KAGVTQTPRYLIKTRGQQVTLSCSPISGHRSVSWYQQTPGQGLQFLFEYFSETQRNKGNFPGRFSGRQFSNSRSEMNVSTLELGDSALYLCASSLTGLANTIYFGEGSWLTVV.

The chain combines TRBV9 with TRBJ1-3; 7 bases map to TRBD1. Trimming removed 4 bases from V and 4 bases from J; junction bases left unmatched: 8. The CDR3 length is 15 residues. The germline V gene encodes CDR1 SGDLS and CDR2 YYNGEE. Here the CDR3 reads CASSSGGTRGNTIYF. CDR3 in DNA: TGTGCCAGCAGCTCAGGGGGGACTCGGGGAAACACCATATATTTT.

This clone was seen only a few times. The rearrangement links TRBV6-1 to TRBJ2-7; tentatively, D is TRBD2 (6 bases). Germline CDR1 and CDR2: MNHNS and SASEGT. CDR3 length: 15 amino acids. With 4 bases removed from V and 2 bases from J, the gap between germline ends came to 15 bases. CDR3 amino acids: CASSVPAGRTYEQYF. The CDR3, as DNA: TGTGCCAGCAGTGTACCTGCGGGACGAACCTACGAGCAGTACTTC.

The J gene is TRBJ1-3, the V gene TRBV6-1; unclear D gene. Germline V gene lookup returns CDR1 MNHNS and CDR2 SASEGT. This CDR3 is 13 amino acids long. Trimming removed 1 base at V and 4 bases at J, with 5 bases between. The CDR3 protein is CASSEVGGNTIYF. The DNA for the CDR3 is TGTGCCAGCAGTGAAGTCGGGGGAAACACCATATATTTT.

Of note for this clone: Distinct nucleotide sequences in the sample also encode this CDR3. The rearrangement joins TRBV9 to TRBJ1-2; 12 nucleotides match TRBD1. The CDR3 length is 16 residues. The V and J ends lost 0 bases and 5 bases, in that order; junction bases with no gene match: 5. Germline V gene sequence: CDR1 SGDLS, CDR2 YYNGEE. CDR3: CASSVGGTGGKYGYTF. The CDR3 nucleotides read TGTGCCAGCAGCGTAGGTGGGACAGGGGGCAAGTATGGCTACACCTTC.

The chain employs TRBV7-3 and TRBJ2-5; TRBD2 might be the D (6 bases). The CDR3 has 17 amino acids. Trimming removed 5 bases at V and 0 bases at J, with 19 bases between. Per germline, CDR1 SGHTA and CDR2 FQGTGA. CDR3 sequence (DNA): TGTGCCAGCAGCCCACGTGGGGCTAGCGCGTACCAAGAGACCCAGTACTTC. It codes for CASSPRGASAYQETQYF.

CDR3 nucleotide sequence: TGTGCCAGCAGCTTGGCGGGACTAGCGGGAGTGAATGAGCAGTTCTTC. It is translated as CASSLAGLAGVNEQFF. V is TRBV5-4 and J is TRBJ2-1; 14 positions agree with TRBD2. V lost 0 bases, J lost 7 bases, and 3 bases stayed unmatched. CDR3 length equals 16 residues. Germline assignment: CDR1 SGHNT and CDR2 YYREEE (reference sequence).

V is TRBV4-1 and J is TRBJ1-5; a possible D gene is TRBD1 (5 bases). The V gene lost 0 bases and the J gene lost 6 bases, with 15 bases spanning the gap. Germline assignment: CDR1 MGHRA and CDR2 YSYEKL. The CDR3 contains 16 residues. The CDR3 region has the DNA TGCGCCAGCAGCCAAGAGATGGGACTGTGGAGTCAGCCCCAGCATTTT. Translating gives CASSQEMGLWSQPQHF.

J is TRBJ1-1 and V is TRBV5-1; D unclear. The CDR3 consists of 13 residues. Germline CDR1 reads SGHRS; CDR2 reads YFSETQ. The V gene lost 5 bases and the J gene lost 1 base, with 9 bases spanning the gap. The CDR3 bases are TGCGCCAGCAGGCCTACAGAGAACACTGAAGCTTTCTTT. Encoded protein: CASRPTENTEAFF.

The gene calls are TRBV12-5 and TRBJ1-1; the D is unclear. CDR1 and CDR2 (germline): LGHNT, FRNRAP. The V and J ends lost 3 bases and 4 bases respectively, with 15 bases between them. The CDR3 is 15 amino acids. The CDR3 nucleotides are TGTGCTAGTGGTTTTATCGGAGGAACACGCACTGAAGCTTTCTTT. This encodes CASGFIGGTRTEAFF. Using reference TRBV12-5 and TRBJ1-1 for the parts outside the CDR3, the full variable domain is DARVTQTPRHKVTEMGQEVTMRCQPILGHNTVFWYRQTMMQGLELLAYFRNRAPLDDSGMPKDRFSAEMPDATLATLKIQPSEPRDSAVYFCASGFIGGTRTEAFFGQGTRLTVV.

The CDR3 sequence is CASSHRGGDYYGYTF. The CDR3 region has the DNA TGTGCCAGCAGCCATCGGGGGGGAGATTATTATGGCTACACCTTC. The chain links TRBV13 to TRBJ1-2; a weak D match, TRBD1 (5 bases). The CDR3 runs 15 residues. V lost 5 bases and J 5 bases, leaving 18 bases between the germline ends. Germline V gene sequence: CDR1 PRHDT, CDR2 FYEKMQ (reference sequence).

The chain couples TRBV28 to TRBJ1-1; 7 nucleotides line up with TRBD1. The CDR3 consists of 14 residues. Germline V CDR1 and CDR2: MDHEN, SYDVKM. J gave up 1 base and V 3 bases, and 2 bases lay outside the gene matches. The CDR3 loop reads CASSLRTGNTEAFF. DNA for the CDR3: TGTGCCAGCAGTTTGAGGACAGGGAACACTGAAGCTTTCTTT.